These 32 T cell receptor beta chains were all obtained from the same sample, sequenced in a study of regulatory T cells in long-lasting Graves disease. Through Arm-PCR of CDR3 regions and iRepertoire HTBI primers, TCR beta libraries were built. TCRdb redid the calling of the multiplex PCR reads with MiXCR, one entry per CDR3 protein. The sample lists under 800,000 distinct CDR3 sequences; approximately 15% were seen once. The time point is: newly diagnosed GD, antithyroid drugs for less than 3 months. PBMC-derived RNA was used for the TCR library. This sample also appeared in a second study, on T cells in Graves' hyperthyroidism and ophthalmopathy.

Sample: peripheral blood mononuclear cells (PBMCs), taken at new diagnosis, from a patient treated with antithyroid drugs. These receptors originate from a woman aged 25 to 39 with Graves disease.

The V gene is TRBV30, the J gene TRBJ2-2; perhaps TRBD1 as D (6 bases). The germline V gene has CDR1 GTSNPN and CDR2 SVGIG (reference sequence). Trimming left V 8 bases short and J 6 bases short, with 13 bases between. The CDR3 spans 12 residues. The CDR3: CARGRGAGELFF. CDR3 DNA: TGTGCCCGCGGCAGGGGTGCCGGGGAGCTGTTTTTT. The full variable domain, completed using reference TRBV30 and TRBJ2-2, is SQTIHQWPATLVQPVGSPLSLECTVEGTSNPNLYWYRQAAGRGLQLLFYSVGIGQISSEVPQNLSASRPQDRQFILSSKKLLLSDSGFYLCARGRGAGELFFGEGSRLTVL.

The J gene is TRBJ2-6, the V gene TRBV20-1; 8 nucleotides line up with TRBD1. Germline V gene lookup returns CDR1 DFQATT and CDR2 SNEGSKA (reference sequence). J gave up 0 bases and V 1 base, and 11 bases lay outside the gene matches. This CDR3 is 19 amino acids long. CDR3 nucleotides: TGCAGTGCTAGAGCTCGCACGGACAGGGAATACTCTGGGGCCAACGTCCTGACTTTC. Protein sequence: CSARARTDREYSGANVLTF.

This rearrangement joins TRBV20-1 to TRBJ2-5, with TRBD2 identical over 7 bases. Germline CDR1 is DFQATT and CDR2 is SNEGSKA (reference sequence). With 3 bases clipped from V and 2 bases from J, the junction kept 9 bases outside the gene matches. CDR3 length equals 15 residues. CDR3 protein: CSARGPAGRQETQYF. The CDR3 nucleotides are TGCAGTGCTAGGGGGCCAGCGGGACGGCAAGAGACCCAGTACTTC.

This clonotype was recorded many times. J is TRBJ2-7 and V is TRBV28; no definite D call. V lost 6 bases to trimming and J lost 4 bases, with 16 bases between them. Germline lookup yields CDR1 MDHEN and CDR2 SYDVKM. There are 14 residues in the CDR3. CDR3 loop: CASSLHPASYEQYF. DNA for the CDR3: TGTGCCAGCAGCTTACATCCGGCTTCATACGAGCAGTACTTC.

The rearrangement links TRBV28 to TRBJ1-2; 7 bases align to TRBD1. This CDR3 region has 14 residues. V trimming: 7 bases; J trimming: 6 bases; junction bases outside the gene matches: 11. Germline V gives CDR1 MDHEN, CDR2 SYDVKM. CDR3 DNA sequence: TGTGCCAGCAACAAAATCAGGGGGGATCATGGCTACACCTTC. Its translation: CASNKIRGDHGYTF.

As concerns this clonotype: A read error may produce the germline difference seen at one junction end. This chain connects TRBV11-3 to TRBJ2-3; 9 bases map to TRBD2. Germline V CDR1 and CDR2: SGHNT, YENEEA. The CDR3 length is 16 residues. In nucleotides, the CDR3 is TGTGTCAGCAGCCCGACTAGCGGTCTAAGCACAGATACGCAGTATTTT. This encodes CVSSPTSGLSTDTQYF.

This clonotype has only a few counts. The chain recombines TRBV10-3 with TRBJ2-7, with TRBD2 as a possible D gene (5 bases). This CDR3 region has 19 residues. The germline CDR1 and CDR2 sequences are ENHRY and SYGVKD. V was shortened by 4 bases and J by 2 bases, with 27 bases between the two germline ends. CDR3 sequence (DNA): TGTGCCATCAGTGCGTTCGGTGATCCGCCGACTAATACTGCCTACGAGCAGTACTTC. As protein: CAISAFGDPPTNTAYEQYF.

Many counts were recorded for this clonotype. V is TRBV2 and J is TRBJ2-2; D might be TRBD2 (5 bases). CDR3 length: 14 amino acids. Germline loops: CDR1 SNHLY, CDR2 FYNNEI. Deletions cut 2 bases from V and 5 bases from J, with 9 bases between. The CDR3 nucleotides are TGTGCCAGCAGTGAAAAAGGGAGAACCGGGGAGCTGTTTTTT. Translated: CASSEKGRTGELFF.

The gene calls are TRBV10-3 and TRBJ2-3; D uncertain. The V gene's germline CDR1 is ENHRY and CDR2 SYGVKD. The V and J ends lost 5 bases and 3 bases respectively, with 12 bases between them. This CDR3 region has 14 residues. Here the CDR3 reads CAISKNGPTDTQYF. The DNA of the CDR3 is TGTGCCATCAGTAAGAACGGACCTACAGATACGCAGTATTTT.

This clonotype was counted a few times. V usage is TRBV4-1 and J usage is TRBJ2-2, with 11 positions matching TRBD2. There are 16 residues in the CDR3. CDR1 is MGHRA and CDR2 is YSYEKL in the germline V gene. V lost 4 bases to trimming and J lost 5 bases; unmatched junction nucleotides: 6. The CDR3 sequence: CASSPQLAGATGELFF. CDR3 bases: TGCGCCAGCAGCCCACAACTAGCGGGAGCAACCGGGGAGCTGTTTTTT.

This clonotype was observed at least ten times. V and J are TRBV28 and TRBJ2-7, with D perhaps assigned TRBD1 or TRBD2 (6 bases each). CDR1 is MDHEN and CDR2 is SYDVKM in the germline V gene. This CDR3 has 17 amino acids. Trimming removed 5 bases from V and 0 bases from J, with 20 bases in between. CDR3 amino acids: CASSASPGAGSSYEQYF. The CDR3 DNA reads TGTGCCAGCAGTGCCTCCCCGGGGGCGGGAAGCTCCTACGAGCAGTACTTC.

The chain recombines TRBV5-1 with TRBJ2-7; TRBD1 matches at 7 bases. Germline V gene lookup returns CDR1 SGHRS and CDR2 YFSETQ. The CDR3 has 14 amino acids. V trimming: 4 bases; J trimming: 5 bases; junction bases outside the gene matches: 9. DNA for the CDR3: TGCGCCAGCAGCGCAGGGGGAGCGTTGAACGAGCAGTACTTC. Translation: CASSAGGALNEQYF. The whole variable domain, filled in from reference TRBV5-1 and TRBJ2-7, reads KAGVTQTPRYLIKTRGQQVTLSCSPISGHRSVSWYQQTPGQGLQFLFEYFSETQRNKGNFPGRFSGRQFSNSRSEMNVSTLELGDSALYLCASSAGGALNEQYFGPGTRLTVT.

Many counts were recorded for this clonotype. The chain carries TRBV7-9 and TRBJ1-1; D unclear. The CDR3 spans 15 residues. V lost 3 bases to trimming and J lost 7 bases, with 18 bases between them. CDR1 is SEHNR, CDR2 FQNEAQ, per germline (reference sequence). The CDR3 nucleotides are TGTGCCAGCAGCTTGCGGTCGGGCTTCATTAGTGAAGCTTTCTTT. The encoded protein is CASSLRSGFISEAFF.

This clonotype was detected many times. The junction departs from the called germline gene at one end, perhaps through a read error. This chain connects TRBV2 to TRBJ1-2; TRBD1 might be the D (6 bases). CDR3 length equals 12 residues. Germline V lookup: CDR1 SNHLY, CDR2 FYNNEI. The CDR3 loop is CARRGPVYGYTF. CDR3 DNA: TGTGCCCGCAGGGGCCCAGTCTATGGCTACACCTTC.

This clonotype showed up just a few times. The V gene is TRBV5-1, the J gene TRBJ1-6; D not resolved. The CDR3 is 16 residues long. Per germline, CDR1 SGHRS and CDR2 YFSETQ. Deletions cut 1 base from V and 0 bases from J, with 8 bases between. The CDR3 region is CASSLTESSYNSPLHF. CDR3 in DNA: TGCGCCAGCAGCTTGACTGAGAGCTCCTATAATTCACCCCTCCACTTT. The full variable domain, rest sourced from reference TRBV5-1 and TRBJ1-6, is KAGVTQTPRYLIKTRGQQVTLSCSPISGHRSVSWYQQTPGQGLQFLFEYFSETQRNKGNFPGRFSGRQFSNSRSEMNVSTLELGDSALYLCASSLTESSYNSPLHFGNGTRLTVT.

The chain is built from TRBV3-1 and TRBJ1-3; D unresolved. V was trimmed by 1 base and J by 9 bases, leaving 10 bases between them. Germline-derived CDR1 and CDR2 are LGHDT and YNNKEL (reference sequence). CDR3 length: 13 amino acids. The CDR3 spells CASSQALGFTIYF. The CDR3 DNA follows: TGTGCCAGCAGCCAAGCTCTCGGTTTCACCATATATTTT.

This clonotype was picked up a small number of times. The genes are TRBV20-1 and TRBJ2-1; D is possibly TRBD1 or TRBD2 (6 bases each). Germline CDR1 DFQATT, CDR2 SNEGSKA (reference sequence). The ends were cut back, 3 bases at V and 9 bases at J, with 15 bases in the middle. The CDR3 has 13 residues. CDR3 in DNA: TGCAGTGCTAGGTCGGGGGCGGTTGGTGAGCAGTTCTTC. It is translated as CSARSGAVGEQFF.

This clonotype was counted many times. The chain carries TRBV29-1 and TRBJ2-1; 9 bases agree with TRBD2. CDR1 is SQVTM, CDR2 ANQGSEA, per germline. Trimming cost V 1 base and J 4 bases; bases outside gene matches: 5. The CDR3 length is 15 residues. The CDR3 loop reads CSVEGTSVSYNEQFF. The CDR3 region has the DNA TGCAGCGTTGAAGGGACTAGCGTGTCATACAATGAGCAGTTCTTC.

The chain employs TRBV12-3 or TRBV12-4 and TRBJ2-7; D tentatively fits TRBD1 or TRBD2 (5 bases each). V lost 10 bases to trimming and J lost 6 bases, with 22 bases between them. The CDR3 extends over 14 amino acids. As DNA, the CDR3 is TGTGCCACCGTAAGCAGGTTGGGGGATCCCGAGCAGTACTTC. This sequence encodes CATVSRLGDPEQYF.

This clonotype has a count of ten or more. The J gene is TRBJ1-1, the V gene TRBV12-3 or TRBV12-4; 9 bases map to TRBD1. The CDR3 extends over 15 amino acids. Trimming took 7 bases from V and 0 from J; bases not matched to a gene: 6. The CDR3, as DNA: TGTGCCAGCAAGCCGGGACAGGGAGTGAACACTGAAGCTTTCTTT. It codes for CASKPGQGVNTEAFF.

The chain uses TRBV7-3 and TRBJ2-3; unclear D gene. The germline V and J ends were trimmed by 5 bases and 5 bases, with 11 bases remaining between them. The CDR3 is made up of 13 amino acids. Germline values: CDR1 SGHTA, CDR2 FQGTGA. The CDR3 coding sequence is TGTGCCAGCAGCGCGTCCCTAGGAGATACGCAGTATTTT. It specifies CASSASLGDTQYF.

This clonotype was recorded many times. The gene calls are TRBV7-8 and TRBJ2-2; TRBD1 matches 7 bases. V lost 5 bases and J lost 6; bases outside the gene matches: 12. Germline lookup yields CDR1 SGHVS and CDR2 FQNEAQ. The length of the CDR3 is 16 residues. This CDR3 reads CASSPWEQGFAGELFF. The CDR3 DNA is TGTGCCAGCAGCCCATGGGAACAGGGGTTCGCCGGGGAGCTGTTTTTT.

The chain recombines TRBV6-1 with TRBJ1-5; D is perhaps TRBD1 (5 bases). In germline, CDR1 is MNHNS, CDR2 SASEGT. CDR3 length equals 14 residues. The V and J ends lost 7 bases and 5 bases respectively, with 15 bases between them. The CDR3 DNA is TGTGCCAGCACCTACGGGCCAGGGTATCAGCCCCAGCATTTT. Residues: CASTYGPGYQPQHF.

The chain uses TRBV20-1 and TRBJ2-1; either TRBD1 or TRBD2 may fit D (6 bases each). The CDR3 length is 13 residues. The germline V and J ends were trimmed by 2 bases and 15 bases, with 20 bases remaining between them. The germline V gene has CDR1 DFQATT and CDR2 SNEGSKA (reference sequence). This chain's CDR3 is CSARLWGADRTFF. CDR3 in DNA: TGCAGTGCTAGATTGTGGGGGGCCGATAGGACGTTCTTC.

This sequence joins TRBV5-1 and TRBJ2-2; the match to TRBD2 covers 11 bases. The CDR3 consists of 16 residues. In germline, CDR1 is SGHRS, CDR2 YFSETQ. After removal of 3 bases from V and 2 bases from J, the junction contained 3 bases not matched to a gene. The CDR3 DNA sequence: TGCGCCAGCAGCTCTACTAGCGGGAGTAACACCGGGGAGCTGTTTTTT. Translated: CASSSTSGSNTGELFF. Full variable domain (rest looked up from reference TRBV5-1 and TRBJ2-2): KAGVTQTPRYLIKTRGQQVTLSCSPISGHRSVSWYQQTPGQGLQFLFEYFSETQRNKGNFPGRFSGRQFSNSRSEMNVSTLELGDSALYLCASSSTSGSNTGELFFGEGSRLTVL.

This clonotype was seen a few times. This CDR3 fails to terminate in the conserved phenylalanine or tryptophan, so it likely reflects a read error. The V gene is TRBV7-2, the J gene TRBJ2-1, with 8 bases matching TRBD2. Losses at the gene ends were 2 bases for V and 6 bases for J; bases not matched to a gene: 9. Germline loops: CDR1 SGHTA, CDR2 FQGNSA. This CDR3 contains 16 residues. The CDR3 reads CASSLTRTGTSNEQFL. Here the CDR3 DNA reads TGTGCCAGCAGCTTAACCAGGACCGGGACTAGCAATGAGCAGTTCCTC.

Note on this clonotype: A much larger clone differs by one base, so this may be a read error. The CDR3 carries no conserved terminal phenylalanine or tryptophan, so it likely arises from a read error. The gene calls are TRBV5-1 and TRBJ1-6; 7 nucleotides match TRBD1. Trimming took 4 bases from V and 10 from J; bases not matched to a gene: 14. The CDR3 is 16 amino acids. Per the germline V gene, CDR1 is SGHRS and CDR2 is YFSETQ. The CDR3, as DNA: TGCGCCAGCAGCGCCAGACAGGGATCGAATTTGTCACCCCTCCACCTT. Protein sequence: CASSARQGSNLSPLHL.

This chain links TRBV4-1 with TRBJ1-5, with a weak D call TRBD1 (5 bases). The V gene lost 7 bases and the J gene lost 7 bases, with 14 bases spanning the gap. The germline CDR1 and CDR2 sequences are MGHRA and YSYEKL. The CDR3 runs to 13 residues. CDR3 region: CASTWTSGQPQHF. DNA of the CDR3: TGCGCCAGCACGTGGACATCCGGACAGCCCCAGCATTTT.

The rearrangement uses TRBV7-9 and TRBJ1-1, with D possibly being TRBD1 (6 bases). The germline V gene has CDR1 SEHNR and CDR2 FQNEAQ (reference sequence). Trimming left V 5 bases short and J 4 bases short, with 14 bases between. This CDR3 contains 14 residues. In nucleotides, the CDR3 is TGTGCCAGCAGCATATTCGGACAGCCCACTGAAGCTTTCTTT. It translates to CASSIFGQPTEAFF.

The chain links TRBV20-1 to TRBJ1-2; D is unresolved. Germline loops: CDR1 DFQATT, CDR2 SNEGSKA (reference sequence). V dropped 2 bases and J dropped 8 bases, with 18 bases sitting between them. The CDR3 is made up of 14 amino acids. CDR3 nucleotides: TGCAGTGCTAGATCATCGAAAGAAACCTGGGGCTACACCTTC. Translating it yields CSARSSKETWGYTF.

This clonotype was seen a few times. The genes are TRBV6-1 and TRBJ1-5; TRBD1 matches at 10 bases. CDR3 length: 14 amino acids. From germline, CDR1 is MNHNS and CDR2 SASEGT. V lost 8 bases and J lost 7; bases outside the gene matches: 8. The CDR3 DNA sequence: TGTGCCAGCCTGGGGACAGGGGTTTTCCAGCCCCAGCATTTT. As protein: CASLGTGVFQPQHF.

This clonotype was observed a few times. The V call is TRBV19, the J call TRBJ1-5, with D uncertain. Germline V gene data show CDR1 as LNHDA and CDR2 as SQIVND (reference sequence). V lost 10 bases and J lost 1, with 20 bases in between. This CDR3 spans 16 amino acids. The CDR3 loop is CATDRPNQGSNQPQHF. CDR3 DNA: TGTGCCACCGACCGCCCGAATCAAGGAAGCAATCAGCCCCAGCATTTT.